The sequence of this T cell receptor beta chain was determined in a study of blood T cell repertoires in COVID-19. Study-wide background: Material from acute and convalescent COVID-19 was sourced from the United States, Italy and Spain. T cells, B-cell-depleted T cells, or PBMCs provided the cDNA or gDNA that served as material.

The CDR3 loop spans 13 amino acids. Trimming cost V 6 bases and J 1 base; bases outside gene matches: 2. As handled by the study authors: Using reference gene primer amplification, nucleated cell counts were estimated. The table came from immunoSEQ multiplex PCR; TCRdb's copy has only in-frame clones and leaves some out. The D gene and trimming were derived from the DNA, and the V and J assignments and clone size from that table. The data contain tens of thousands of clones, 87% of them singletons. Sequenced: peripheral blood. V is TRBV12-3 or TRBV12-4 and J is TRBJ1-1; 7 bases fit TRBD1. This TCR was sampled from a woman aged 45 to 65 with acute or convalescent COVID-19. The CDR3 coding sequence is TGTGCCAGCAGCCGGGACAGGAACACTGAAGCTTTCTTT. Its translation: CASSRDRNTEAFF.